These T cell receptor beta chains were read from a single sample in a study of cytotoxic CD8 clonotypes in ibrutinib-treated CLL. Profiled with immunoSEQ multiplex PCR; TCRdb holds only in-frame clones, not every one. In the table there are 250,000 or so clones, 60% to 75% of which are singletons. The sample here was PBMCs, taken after 24 months of ibrutinib treatment. These receptor sequences come from a human donor with chronic lymphocytic leukemia. The CDR3 runs from the conserved cysteine through the conserved F or W. A D gene is named only where the DNA matches it firmly. Some rows mark clone size as missing; the rest say once, few, many or name a class of expanded clone.

abundance,d_gene,len,j_gene,v_gene,CDR3aa,CDR3nt
few,TRBD1,15,TRBJ1-5,TRBV18,CASSRGTGLYQPQHF,TGTGCCAGCTCACGCGGGACAGGCCTGTATCAGCCCCAGCATTTT
.,.,13,TRBJ2-4,TRBV29-1,CSVTELAKNIQYF,TGCAGCGTGACCGAGTTAGCCAAAAACATTCAGTACTTC
few,.,11,TRBJ2-7,TRBV28,CASSLMNEQYF,TGTGCCAGCAGTTTAATGAACGAGCAGTACTTC
few,.,14,TRBJ1-5,TRBV5-6,CASSSALGNQPQHF,TGTGCCAGCAGCTCCGCGTTGGGAAATCAGCCCCAGCATTTT
.,TRBD1,14,TRBJ1-1,TRBV6-6,CASSYDRGREGAFF,TGTGCCAGCAGTTACGACAGGGGCCGCGAGGGGGCTTTCTTT
.,.,12,TRBJ2-7,TRBV14,CASSQDPIEQYF,TGTGCCAGCAGCCAAGATCCGATCGAGCAGTACTTC
.,TRBD1,17,TRBJ1-2,TRBV15,CATNIRGQGGKYYGYTF,TGTGCCACCAACATCCGAGGACAGGGGGGAAAGTACTATGGCTACACCTTC
.,.,14,TRBJ1-5,TRBV9,CASSVVGDNQPQHF,TGTGCCAGCAGCGTAGTGGGGGACAATCAGCCCCAGCATTTT
.,.,12,TRBJ1-2,TRBV7-8,CASSIPRGGYTF,TGTGCCAGCTCCATTCCTCGGGGTGGCTACACCTTC
few,.,14,TRBJ1-5,TRBV7-9,CASSLVGSNQPQHF,TGTGCCAGCAGCTTAGTAGGGAGCAATCAGCCCCAGCATTTT
.,.,15,TRBJ1-1,TRBV4-1,CASSQDMGAGTEAFF,TGCGCCAGCAGCCAAGATATGGGGGCAGGGACTGAAGCTTTCTTT
.,TRBD1,14,TRBJ1-2,TRBV28,CASRTLGQGHGYTF,TGTGCCAGCAGGACCCTCGGACAGGGGCATGGCTACACCTTC
.,.,14,TRBJ2-5,TRBV19,CASSVSGAQETQYF,TGTGCCAGTAGTGTTTCTGGTGCGCAAGAGACCCAGTACTTC
.,.,14,TRBJ1-1,TRBV19,CASSILGGNTEAFF,TGTGCCAGTAGTATCTTGGGGGGGAACACTGAAGCTTTCTTT
.,.,15,TRBJ2-1,TRBV5-1,CASSLAGQFYNEQFF,TGCGCCAGCAGCTTGGCCGGACAGTTCTACAATGAGCAGTTCTTC
.,.,16,TRBJ2-3,TRBV5-6,CASSFSDSRITDTQYF,TGTGCCAGCAGCTTTTCGGACTCGAGGATAACAGATACGCAGTATTTT
.,.,15,TRBJ1-2,TRBV27,CASSLFGGFWDGYTF,TGTGCCAGCAGTTTATTTGGGGGGTTTTGGGATGGCTACACCTTC
few,TRBD1,14,TRBJ1-2,TRBV30,CAWSLTGGNYGYTF,TGTGCCTGGAGCCTGACAGGGGGGAACTATGGCTACACCTTC
once,.,13,TRBJ2-7,TRBV5-8,CASSRVQGYEQYF,TGTGCCAGCAGCCGAGTACAGGGCTACGAGCAGTACTTC
.,TRBD2,15,TRBJ2-7,TRBV7-2,CASSLQAGGPYEQYF,TGTGCCAGCAGCTTACAGGCGGGAGGGCCATACGAGCAGTACTTC
.,TRBD2,16,TRBJ2-2,TRBV7-3,CASTTWASGNTGELFF,TGTGCCAGCACCACATGGGCTAGCGGGAACACCGGGGAGCTGTTTTTT
few,TRBD2,12,TRBJ2-1,TRBV27,CASRRTSNEQFF,TGTGCCAGCCGCCGGACTAGCAATGAGCAGTTCTTC
.,TRBD1,14,TRBJ1-2,TRBV2,CASSEQGADYGYTF,TGTGCCAGCAGTGAACAGGGGGCCGACTATGGCTACACCTTC
few,.,14,TRBJ2-7,TRBV9,CASSVGQTGYEQYF,TGTGCCAGCAGCGTAGGACAGACGGGCTACGAGCAGTACTTC
.,TRBD2,16,TRBJ2-3,TRBV10-3,CAISDPLAGVRDTQYF,TGTGCCATCAGTGACCCTCTAGCGGGAGTTCGAGATACGCAGTATTTT